This TCR beta chain was recovered during a study of breast tumors, draining lymph nodes, adjacent tissues. The study, taken as a whole, reports: Compared with lymph nodes, tumors were less diverse; compared with nontumor tissue, more. The lymph node origin of tumor T cells was framed as consistent with a hypothesis, not demonstrated. Tumor and nontumor repertoires were significantly more similar in luminal-like than in basal-like breast cancer.

As regards this clonotype: What it binds is not known.

From the multiplex PCR reads, TCRdb called clonotypes with MiXCR, one entry per CDR3 protein. The sample contains some 170,000 distinct CDR3 sequences, 33% of which appear only once. Axillary draining lymph nodes of breast cancer patients supplied the node samples. The sequence was obtained from a female donor with breast cancer. Some clones in this sample may be carry-over from other donors' samples. Material: axillary lymph node tissue.

The CDR3 coding sequence is TGTGCCAGCAGCTTAGTGGCGGGGGATGGTGGCTACACCTTC. Translation: CASSLVAGDGGYTF. The rearrangement joins TRBV11-2 to TRBJ1-2, with D possibly TRBD1 on 5 matching bases. Germline V lookup: CDR1 SGHAT, CDR2 FQNNGV. The CDR3 length is 14 residues. V was clipped by 1 base and J by 7 bases, with 13 bases between them. The full variable domain, its missing parts supplied by reference TRBV11-2 and TRBJ1-2, is EAGVAQSPRYKIIEKRQSVAFWCNPISGHATLYWYQQILGQGPKLLIQFQNNGVVDDSQLPKDRFSAERLKGVDSTLKIQPAKLEDSAVYLCASSLVAGDGGYTFGSGTRLTVV.